This T cell receptor beta chain was observed in a study of Graves' ophthalmopathy and Graves' hyperthyroidism. General observations from the study: Most expanded clonotypes in thyroid above 0.001 frequency also showed up in blood.

Diagnoses were established from clinical symptoms, serum thyroxine, TRAb, thyroid ultrasound and orbital computed tomography. The CDR3 consists of 15 residues. Trimming pared 3 bases from V and 5 bases from J, leaving 14 bases between. Germline assignment: CDR1 MDHEN and CDR2 SYDVKM. Of note for this clonotype: Antigen unknown.

RNA transcripts were the source from which TCR beta CDR3 regions were amplified. After a first-round RT-PCR with HTBI primers, a second-round multiplex PCR was run. One entry per CDR3 protein, called by TCRdb with MiXCR from the multiplex PCR reads. The data contain hundreds of thousands of distinct CDR3 sequences, about a fifth of them singletons. This TCR came from a woman aged 18-29 years with stable Graves' hyperthyroidism. Some clones in this sample may be carry-over from other donors' samples. The V and J genes are TRBV28 and TRBJ1-5; the D gene is possibly TRBD1 (5 bases). The source material was peripheral blood. CDR3: CASSFWQGGDQPQHF. The CDR3 nucleotides are TGTGCCAGCAGTTTTTGGCAGGGCGGAGATCAGCCCCAGCATTTT. The variable domain in full, with the rest retrieved from reference TRBV28 and TRBJ1-5, is DVKVTQSSRYLVKRTGEKVFLECVQDMDHENMFWYRQDPGLGLRLIYFSYDVKMKEKGDIPEGYSVSREKKERFSLILESASTNQTSMYLCASSFWQGGDQPQHFGDGTRLSIL.